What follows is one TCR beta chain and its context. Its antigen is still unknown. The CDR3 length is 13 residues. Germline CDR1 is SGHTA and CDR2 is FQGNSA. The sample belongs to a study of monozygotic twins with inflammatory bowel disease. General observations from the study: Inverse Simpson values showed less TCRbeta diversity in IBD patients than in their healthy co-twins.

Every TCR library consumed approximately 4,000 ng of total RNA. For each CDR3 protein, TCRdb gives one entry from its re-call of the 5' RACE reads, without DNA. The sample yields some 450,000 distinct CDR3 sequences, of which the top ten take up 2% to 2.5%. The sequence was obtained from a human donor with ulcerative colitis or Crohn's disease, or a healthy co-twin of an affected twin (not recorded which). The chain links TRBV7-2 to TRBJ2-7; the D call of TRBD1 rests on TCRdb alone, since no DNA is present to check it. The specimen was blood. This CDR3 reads CASSSPTGQAGAF.